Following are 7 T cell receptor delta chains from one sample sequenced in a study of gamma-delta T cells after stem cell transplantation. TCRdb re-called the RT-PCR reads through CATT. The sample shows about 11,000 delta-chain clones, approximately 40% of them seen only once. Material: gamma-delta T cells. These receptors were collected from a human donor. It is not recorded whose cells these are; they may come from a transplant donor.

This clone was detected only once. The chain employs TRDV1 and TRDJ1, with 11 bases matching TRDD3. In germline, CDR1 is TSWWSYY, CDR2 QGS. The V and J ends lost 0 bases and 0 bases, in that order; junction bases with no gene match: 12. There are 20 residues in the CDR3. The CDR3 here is CALGELPGGYHLVYTDKLIF. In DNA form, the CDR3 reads TGTGCTCTTGGGGAACTCCCTGGGGGATACCATCTGGTATACACCGATAAACTCATCTTT.

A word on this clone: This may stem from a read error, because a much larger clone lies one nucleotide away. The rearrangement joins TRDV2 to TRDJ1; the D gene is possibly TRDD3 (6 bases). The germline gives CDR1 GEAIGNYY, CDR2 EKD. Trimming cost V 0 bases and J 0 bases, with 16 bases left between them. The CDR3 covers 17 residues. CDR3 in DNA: TGTGCCTGTGACACCGTTAATCGGGGGGAGTACACCGATAAACTCATCTTT. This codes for CACDTVNRGEYTDKLIF.

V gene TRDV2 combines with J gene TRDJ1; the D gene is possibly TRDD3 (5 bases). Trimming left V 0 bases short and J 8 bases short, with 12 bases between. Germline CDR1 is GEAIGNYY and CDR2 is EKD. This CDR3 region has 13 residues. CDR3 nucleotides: TGTGCCTGTGACACCCTACTAGGGGAAAAACTCATCTTT. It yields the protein CACDTLLGEKLIF.

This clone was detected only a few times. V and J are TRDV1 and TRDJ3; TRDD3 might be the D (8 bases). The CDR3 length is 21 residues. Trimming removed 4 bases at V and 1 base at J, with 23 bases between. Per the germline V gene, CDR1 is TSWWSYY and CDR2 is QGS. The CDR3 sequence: CALGGKAFLTGGSWDTRQMFF. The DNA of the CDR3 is TGTGCTCTTGGGGGGAAGGCCTTCCTTACTGGGGGTTCCTGGGACACCCGACAGATGTTTTTC.

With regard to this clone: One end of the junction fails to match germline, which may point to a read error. CDR3: CACDVLGGSLDTRQMFF. CDR3 in DNA: TGTGCCTGTGACGTACTGGGGGGCTCCTTGGACACCCGACAGATGTTTTTC. The J gene is TRDJ3, the V gene TRDV2; 8 bases match TRDD3. Germline V gene sequence: CDR1 GEAIGNYY, CDR2 EKD. The CDR3 length is 17 residues.

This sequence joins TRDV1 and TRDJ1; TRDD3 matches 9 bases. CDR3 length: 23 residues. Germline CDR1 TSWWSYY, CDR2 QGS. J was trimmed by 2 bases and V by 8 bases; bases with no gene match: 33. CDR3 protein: CALLVATSPTASLWGIGTDKLIF. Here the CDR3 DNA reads TGTGCTCTTCTAGTTGCCACGTCCCCAACCGCTTCCCTTTGGGGGATAGGTACCGATAAACTCATCTTT.

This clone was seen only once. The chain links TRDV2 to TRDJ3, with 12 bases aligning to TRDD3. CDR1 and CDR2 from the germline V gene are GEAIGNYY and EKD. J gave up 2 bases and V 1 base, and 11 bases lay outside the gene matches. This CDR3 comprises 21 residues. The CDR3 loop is CACDTTRSGGYAPWDTRQMFF. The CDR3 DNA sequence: TGTGCCTGTGACACGACGAGATCTGGGGGATACGCACCCTGGGACACCCGACAGATGTTTTTC.